This TCR beta chain was captured by sequencing in a study of graft-versus-host responses after intestinal transplantation. Looking at the study overall: Isolated intestinal, liver-intestinal, or multivisceral transplants were what recipients had. Following induction with anti-thymocyte globulin, all recipients were given tacrolimus and steroids for about three years.

Notes on this clone: Its specificity is not known.

Study-wide results and limits: There was an association between peak levels of circulating GvH clones and early post-transplant HvG declines.

Produced via immunoSEQ multiplex PCR; TCRdb's table is partial and in-frame only. The sample holds roughly 93,000 clones, 85% to 95% seen once. The CDR3 sequence is 12 residues long. Germline V gene lookup returns CDR1 MNHEY and CDR2 SMNVEV (reference sequence). J was trimmed by 7 bases and V by 11 bases; bases with no gene match: 7. The V gene is TRBV27, the J gene TRBJ2-1; 8 bases fit TRBD2. This specimen consisted of unstimulated CD8+ T cells sorted from spleen or lymph node cells, obtained before transplant. The receptor was derived from a human donor who was the organ donor for an intestinal transplant. CDR3 in DNA: TGTGCCTCCGGACTAGCTGGGAATGAGCAGTTCTTC. Translated, it gives CASGLAGNEQFF.